The 26 T cell receptor beta chains presented below share a single source sample, sequenced in a study of Ad26.COV2.S vaccination and SARS-CoV-2 variants. Treatment noted: roughly 18 received Ad26.COV2.S at low or high dose, single or two shots; a few received placebo; per-sample allocation not given. Sampling was performed 63 days after the first vaccine or placebo injection. Sequencing was performed with immunoSEQ multiplex PCR; in TCRdb, only in-frame clones are kept and a portion is missing. The sample gives hundreds of thousands of clones, about 80% of which show up once; about 7.4% is in the top ten. The sample here was peripheral blood, taken in a trial of Ad26.COV2.S vaccine versus placebo. These receptors all come from a person aged 18 to 65 who received the Ad26.COV2.S COVID-19 vaccine or a placebo.

The J gene is TRBJ1-6, the V gene TRBV5-1; D is unclear. The V end lost 3 bases, the J end lost 5 bases, and 18 bases lay between the germline ends. Germline-derived CDR1 and CDR2 are SGHRS and YFSETQ. The CDR3 spans 17 residues. The CDR3 loop is CASSWATGGGDNSPLHF. The CDR3 DNA sequence: TGCGCCAGCAGCTGGGCGACCGGAGGCGGGGATAATTCACCCCTCCACTTT.

The chain uses TRBV5-5 and TRBJ1-6, with D possibly being TRBD1 (5 bases). The CDR3 is 15 residues long. Trimming stripped 4 bases from V and 3 bases from J, with 11 bases between. The germline CDR1 and CDR2 sequences are SGHKS and YYEKEE (reference sequence). The CDR3 coding sequence is TGTGCCAGCAGCCCGGGGGGTTTCTATAATTCACCCCTCCACTTT. It is translated as CASSPGGFYNSPLHF.

The chain employs TRBV6-5 and TRBJ1-2, with D possibly being TRBD1 (6 bases). Germline V lookup: CDR1 MNHEY, CDR2 SVGAGI. The CDR3 is made up of 15 amino acids. With 5 bases removed from V and 0 bases from J, the gap between germline ends came to 13 bases. The CDR3 DNA reads as TGTGCCAGCAGTCCGGACAGTCCTTCTAACTATGGCTACACCTTC. Its translation: CASSPDSPSNYGYTF.

The V call is TRBV5-1, the J call TRBJ2-7; 8 bases line up with TRBD2. From germline, CDR1 is SGHRS and CDR2 YFSETQ. This CDR3 is built from 13 residues. After removal of 4 bases from V and 6 bases from J, the junction contained 6 bases not matched to a gene. Written as DNA, the CDR3 is TGCGCCAGCAGCCCCGGGGGGGTCCCCGAGCAGTACTTC. It yields the protein CASSPGGVPEQYF. Variable domain in full (rest from reference TRBV5-1 and TRBJ2-7): KAGVTQTPRYLIKTRGQQVTLSCSPISGHRSVSWYQQTPGQGLQFLFEYFSETQRNKGNFPGRFSGRQFSNSRSEMNVSTLELGDSALYLCASSPGGVPEQYFGPGTRLTVT.

The chain employs TRBV27 and TRBJ1-1; no reliable D call. Germline CDR1 is MNHEY and CDR2 is SMNVEV (reference sequence). The CDR3 spans 13 residues. Between the trimmed V and J ends, which lost 0 bases and 5 bases, there was a span of 7 bases. The CDR3, as DNA: TGTGCCAGCAGTTTATCAGAGAATACTGAAGCTTTCTTT. Translated, it gives CASSLSENTEAFF.

The chain has TRBV5-3 and TRBJ1-1; weak D call: TRBD1 (5 bases). TRBV5-3 is noted as an ORF with a role that remains uncertain. V was trimmed by 0 bases and J by 1 base, leaving 22 bases between them. The CDR3 contains 19 residues. The CDR3 region has the DNA TGTGCCAGAAGCTTGGGCCCTTTAGTGGAGGGACGGGCGAACACTGAAGCTTTCTTT. It is translated as CARSLGPLVEGRANTEAFF.

Of note for this clone: The junction differs from germline at one of its ends, possibly a read error. The gene calls are TRBV6-2 or TRBV6-3 and TRBJ2-7; possible D gene TRBD2, 6 bases. This CDR3 has 15 residues. Germline V gene sequence: CDR1 MNHEY, CDR2 SVGEGT. This CDR3 is CASSYSFGGDYEQYF. CDR3 DNA sequence: TGTGCCAGCAGCTACTCTTTCGGCGGGGACTACGAGCAGTACTTC.

The chain carries TRBV2 and TRBJ1-3; D ambiguous. This CDR3 spans 11 amino acids. V was trimmed by 6 bases and J by 10 bases, leaving 10 bases between them. Per the germline V gene, CDR1 is SNHLY and CDR2 is FYNNEI. CDR3: CASSRGGTIYF. Written as DNA, the CDR3 is TGTGCCAGCAGCCGCGGAGGGACCATATATTTT.

The J gene is TRBJ1-6, the V gene TRBV30; a weak D match, TRBD1 (6 bases). The CDR3 totals 13 residues. V lost 4 bases and J lost 7, with 11 bases in between. Germline V lookup: CDR1 GTSNPN, CDR2 SVGIG (reference sequence). Written as DNA, the CDR3 is TGTGCCTGGACAAGACAGGCCAATTCACCCCTCCACTTT. The encoded protein is CAWTRQANSPLHF.

This clone has a handful of counts. The chain is built from TRBV2 and TRBJ1-1, with D unclear. Trimming stripped 5 bases from V and 5 bases from J, with 6 bases between. CDR3 length equals 11 residues. Germline lookup yields CDR1 SNHLY and CDR2 FYNNEI. CDR3 amino acids: CASSLGTEAFF. In DNA, the CDR3 is TGTGCCAGCAGTCTGGGGACTGAAGCTTTCTTT.

The chain recombines TRBV6-5 with TRBJ2-5; 8 bases line up with TRBD1. The CDR3 loop spans 13 amino acids. Germline-derived CDR1 and CDR2 are MNHEY and SVGAGI. The J segment lost 5 bases and the V segment lost 4 bases, leaving 3 bases of the junction unmatched. The CDR3 bases are TGTGCCAGCAGTTTACAGGGGGGCGAGACCCAGTACTTC. Its translation is CASSLQGGETQYF.

This chain joins TRBV27 and TRBJ1-4; D gene unclear. The CDR3 extends over 13 amino acids. V lost 5 bases to trimming and J lost 8 bases, with 12 bases between them. Germline loops: CDR1 MNHEY, CDR2 SMNVEV (reference sequence). The CDR3 sequence: CASSPRPGEKLFF. CDR3 DNA: TGTGCCAGCAGTCCCCGACCCGGGGAAAAACTGTTTTTT.

The genes are TRBV5-1 and TRBJ2-4; D not resolved. This CDR3 is built from 14 residues. From germline, CDR1 is SGHRS and CDR2 YFSETQ. The ends were cut back, 0 bases at V and 8 bases at J, with 12 bases in the middle. CDR3 residues: CASSLGRQVDIQYF. The CDR3 DNA follows: TGCGCCAGCAGCTTGGGTCGTCAGGTGGACATTCAGTACTTC.

The rearrangement joins TRBV19 to TRBJ2-7; 8 bases line up with TRBD1. The CDR3 totals 14 residues. V gave up 5 bases and J gave up 2 bases; unmatched junction bases: 5. Germline V lookup: CDR1 LNHDA, CDR2 SQIVND (reference sequence). CDR3 sequence: CASSPGQAPYEQYF. The CDR3 DNA reads TGTGCCAGTAGTCCGGGACAGGCCCCCTACGAGCAGTACTTC.

The chain has TRBV5-6 and TRBJ1-5; D gene ambiguous. The CDR3 covers 12 residues. Between the trimmed V and J ends, which lost 0 bases and 7 bases, there was a span of 5 bases. Germline CDR1 is SGHDT and CDR2 is YYEEEE. The CDR3 DNA follows: TGTGCCAGCAGCTTGGGGGTGCAGCCCCAGCATTTT. Its translation is CASSLGVQPQHF.

V and J are TRBV24-1 and TRBJ2-1; a possible D gene is TRBD1 (6 bases). The length of the CDR3 is 14 residues. Trimming cost V 3 bases and J 3 bases, with 8 bases left between them. Germline-derived CDR1 and CDR2 are KGHDR and SFDVKD. CDR3 sequence: CATSDRGGYNEQFF. CDR3 coding DNA: TGTGCCACCAGTGATCGAGGGGGCTACAATGAGCAGTTCTTC.

The chain recombines TRBV4-1 with TRBJ2-3, with 10 bases that match TRBD2. The CDR3 is 16 residues long. Per the germline V gene, CDR1 is MGHRA and CDR2 is YSYEKL. V gave up 3 bases and J gave up 2 bases; unmatched junction bases: 5. The CDR3 bases are TGCGCCAGCAGCCATGGGCTAGCGGGGGACACAGATACGCAGTATTTT. Protein: CASSHGLAGDTDTQYF.

CDR3 coding DNA: TGTGCCAGCAGCTTAGGTCGGCGGAATGCAACTAATGAAAAACTGTTTTTT. Protein: CASSLGRRNATNEKLFF. The rearrangement joins TRBV7-9 to TRBJ1-4; unclear D gene. The CDR3 consists of 17 residues. CDR1 and CDR2 from the germline V gene are SEHNR and FQNEAQ (reference sequence). V was trimmed by 1 base and J by 0 bases, leaving 12 bases between them.

This chain uses TRBV12-5 with TRBJ2-1, with D uncertain. The CDR3 length is 15 residues. Trimming shortened V by 1 base and J by 8 bases, and 15 bases separated the two germline ends. Germline loops: CDR1 LGHNT, CDR2 FRNRAP. In nucleotides, the CDR3 is TGTGCTAGTGGTTTGGGTTACCTCTTGATAGATGAGCAGTTCTTC. Its protein product is CASGLGYLLIDEQFF.

This chain links TRBV7-6 with TRBJ1-2; no clear D gene. This CDR3 contains 14 residues. Germline lookup yields CDR1 SGHVS and CDR2 FNYEAQ. V was cut by 1 base and J by 2 bases, with 8 bases left in between. The CDR3 loop is CASSLGHRNYGYTF. In DNA, the CDR3 is TGTGCCAGCAGCTTAGGTCACAGAAACTATGGCTACACCTTC.

The chain joins TRBV7-2 to TRBJ2-2; 11 positions agree with TRBD1. The trim removed 3 bases at V and 5 bases at J, leaving 5 bases unmatched. This CDR3 has 16 residues. The germline gives CDR1 SGHTA, CDR2 FQGNSA. The CDR3 loop is CASSFRGTGGTGELFF. In DNA, the CDR3 is TGTGCCAGCAGCTTTAGGGGGACAGGGGGGACCGGGGAGCTGTTTTTT.

The chain uses TRBV30 and TRBJ2-7; 7 nucleotides agree with TRBD1. This CDR3 has 13 amino acids. Unmatched junction bases numbered 6, after V lost 5 bases and J lost 2 bases. The germline CDR1 and CDR2 sequences are GTSNPN and SVGIG (reference sequence). CDR3: CAWGRQGPYEQYF. In nucleotides, the CDR3 is TGTGCCTGGGGAAGACAGGGACCCTACGAGCAGTACTTC.

The rearrangement uses TRBV29-1 and TRBJ2-2; 7 bases align to TRBD1. Germline CDR1 reads SQVTM; CDR2 reads ANQGSEA. Unmatched junction bases numbered 1, after V lost 6 bases and J lost 6 bases. This CDR3 is built from 11 residues. The CDR3 loop reads CSVTGSGELFF. CDR3 bases: TGCAGCGTGACAGGGTCCGGGGAGCTGTTTTTT.

The CDR3: CASSPAAARNTEAFF. CDR3 nucleotide sequence: TGTGCCAGCTCACCTGCGGCGGCGCGGAACACTGAAGCTTTCTTT. The rearrangement joins TRBV18 to TRBJ1-1; no reliable D call. The CDR3 contains 15 residues. V gave up 3 bases and J gave up 1 base, with 12 bases separating them. Germline lookup yields CDR1 KGHSH and CDR2 LQKENI.

The chain employs TRBV7-6 and TRBJ2-2; no clear D gene. The CDR3 runs 17 residues. Germline lookup yields CDR1 SGHVS and CDR2 FNYEAQ. Trimming left V 0 bases short and J 1 base short, with 12 bases between. The CDR3 DNA reads TGTGCCAGCAGCTTAGCGTCTTCCCCGGGGAACACCGGGGAGCTGTTTTTT. Translation: CASSLASSPGNTGELFF.

The V gene is TRBV12-2, the J gene TRBJ2-3; TRBD2 was called by the table and not checked on the DNA. TRBV12-2 is noted as a pseudogene. The CDR3 extends over 16 amino acids. Written as DNA, the CDR3 is TGTGCAAGTCGCTTAGAGTCCAGAGGAGGGGTGGATACGCAGTATTTT. Translation gives CASRLESRGGVDTQYF.